The text below deals with one T cell receptor beta chain. This sample was included in a study of response to subunit inactivated influenza vaccine. With V trimmed by 5 bases and J by 7 bases, 8 bases remained unmatched. This CDR3 contains 15 residues. From germline, CDR1 is LGHDT and CDR2 YNNKEL (reference sequence). In TCRdb, the RT-PCR reads were re-called with MiXCR into one record per CDR3 protein. The repertoire holds 530,000 or so distinct CDR3 sequences, with 14% as singletons. This receptor was identified in a man between 50 and 59 years old who received an inactivated influenza vaccine. The sample here was PBMCs from blood, taken roughly 12 days after vaccination. The rearrangement uses TRBV3-1 and TRBJ2-1, with 10 positions matching TRBD2. CDR3 DNA: TGTGCCAGCAGCACCACTAGCGGGACTAGTAATGAGCAGTTCTTC. As protein: CASSTTSGTSNEQFF.